This T cell receptor (beta chain) was recorded in a study of cytomegalovirus exposure and HLA in healthy donors. Study details: The early release's HLA-typed donors yielded some 85 million unique TCRs. Overall study results and limits: Sequencing likely generated an artifact that appeared as a cluster of highly shared sequence variants. In a later analysis, a genetic analysis reported fewer productive-TCR N-insertions in an Asian-associated ancestry cluster than the cohort average.

In regard to this clone: The target antigen is unknown.

The V and J ends lost 5 bases and 2 bases respectively, with 10 bases between them. This CDR3 has 14 amino acids. The germline V gene encodes CDR1 SGHTA and CDR2 FQGNSA. Primers: 60 Vbeta forward and 13 Jbeta reverse. The table came from immunoSEQ multiplex PCR; TCRdb's copy has only in-frame clones and leaves some out. The table records 130,000 to 150,000 clones, roughly 9.4% of them present only once. This sequence joins TRBV7-2 and TRBJ1-5; no firm D call. Sequenced sample: PBMCs. The origin of this receptor is a male donor in good health and CMV-seronegative. This chain's CDR3 is CASSRISGNQPQHF. CDR3 DNA sequence: TGTGCCAGCAGCCGCATAAGCGGCAATCAGCCCCAGCATTTT.